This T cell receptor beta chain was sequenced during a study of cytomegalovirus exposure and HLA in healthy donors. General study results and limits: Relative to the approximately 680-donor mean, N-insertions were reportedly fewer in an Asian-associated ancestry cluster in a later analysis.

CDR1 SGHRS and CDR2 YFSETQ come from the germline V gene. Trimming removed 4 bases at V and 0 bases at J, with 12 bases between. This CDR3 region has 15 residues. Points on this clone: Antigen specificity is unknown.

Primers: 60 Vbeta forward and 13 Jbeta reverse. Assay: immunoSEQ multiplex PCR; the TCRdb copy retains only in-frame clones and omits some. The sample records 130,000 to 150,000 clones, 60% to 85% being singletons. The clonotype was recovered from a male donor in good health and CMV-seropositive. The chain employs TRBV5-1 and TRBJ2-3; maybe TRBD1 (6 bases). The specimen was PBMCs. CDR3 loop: CASSQTGLSTDTQYF. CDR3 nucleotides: TGCGCCAGCAGCCAAACAGGGCTCAGCACAGATACGCAGTATTTT. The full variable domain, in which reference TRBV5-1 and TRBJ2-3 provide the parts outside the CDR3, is KAGVTQTPRYLIKTRGQQVTLSCSPISGHRSVSWYQQTPGQGLQFLFEYFSETQRNKGNFPGRFSGRQFSNSRSEMNVSTLELGDSALYLCASSQTGLSTDTQYFGPGTRLTVL.